One sample yielded the 19 T cell receptor beta chains listed below, sequenced in a study of blood T cell repertoires in COVID-19 (dated by TCRdb to about 2020). Library generation was performed with the immunoSEQ multiplex PCR assay. The source is immuneACCESS, and TCRdb retained only in-frame sequences with V and J called. Part of the clones is not carried over; for the studies checked, unresolved V genes explain less than half of this, and the remainder is unexplained. Within this sample are approximately 200,000 clones, with approximately 90% of them counted one time only. Of the sample, about a tenth falls within the top ten clones. Sample: PBMCs or T cells enriched from blood (not recorded which). The receptors stem from a man aged 25 to 40 who had recovered from COVID-19.

The V gene is TRBV5-4, the J gene TRBJ2-3; the D gene is possibly TRBD1 (5 bases). Germline V gives CDR1 SGHNT, CDR2 YYREEE (reference sequence). The CDR3 is 16 amino acids. V lost 2 bases and J 1 base, leaving 14 bases between the germline ends. CDR3 bases: TGTGCCAGCAGCTTAGCAGGGTTGAGCGGCACAGATACGCAGTATTTT. It specifies CASSLAGLSGTDTQYF. Filled out from reference TRBV5-4 and TRBJ2-3, the complete variable domain reads ETGVTQSPTHLIKTRGQQVTLRCSSQSGHNTVSWYQQALGQGPQFIFQYYREEENGRGNFPPRFSGLQFPNYSSELNVNALELDDSALYLCASSLAGLSGTDTQYFGPGTRLTVL.

The gene calls are TRBV7-9 and TRBJ1-5; 8 bases fit TRBD1. The CDR3 runs 16 residues. The germline V gene encodes CDR1 SEHNR and CDR2 FQNEAQ (reference sequence). Trimming took 5 bases from V and 6 from J; bases not matched to a gene: 12. The CDR3 loop reads CASSPPGAGGIQPQHF. The CDR3 bases are TGTGCCAGCAGCCCCCCAGGGGCAGGGGGCATTCAGCCCCAGCATTTT.

The chain has TRBV3-1 (or the pseudogene TRBV3-2) and TRBJ1-2, with D unresolved. Trimming took off 5 bases at V and 9 bases at J, with 10 bases between the two ends. CDR1 and CDR2 from the germline V gene are LGHDT and YNNKEL (reference sequence). The CDR3 has 11 amino acids. In nucleotides, the CDR3 is TGTGCCAGCAGCGGGAGGTTGAGCTACACCTTC. It yields the protein CASSGRLSYTF.

The V and J genes are TRBV12-3 or TRBV12-4 and TRBJ1-3; possible D gene TRBD1, 5 bases. Trimming took 1 base from V and 8 from J, leaving 9 bases between them. The CDR3 is 13 residues long. CDR3 protein: CASSLGQRDTIYF. The CDR3 nucleotides are TGTGCCAGCAGTTTAGGACAGAGAGACACCATATATTTT.

The V gene is TRBV5-1, the J gene TRBJ2-2; 13 nucleotides align to TRBD2. In germline, CDR1 is SGHRS, CDR2 YFSETQ. The CDR3 loop spans 17 amino acids. J lost 5 bases, V lost 0 bases, and 4 bases had no gene match. The CDR3 sequence: CASSLGTSGRRTGELFF. In DNA, the CDR3 is TGCGCCAGCAGCTTGGGGACTAGCGGGAGACGGACCGGGGAGCTGTTTTTT.

The chain links TRBV9 to TRBJ1-6, with D hard to call. Trimming removed 0 bases from V and 7 bases from J, with 17 bases in between. This CDR3 has 17 residues. Germline V gives CDR1 SGDLS, CDR2 YYNGEE. The CDR3 bases are TGTGCCAGCAGCGTAGGGCGAGGGAACCTACACAATTCACCCCTCCACTTT. This codes for CASSVGRGNLHNSPLHF.

The CDR3 loop reads CASSPPLRLGDNEQFF. CDR3 DNA sequence: TGTGCCAGCTCACCACCTTTACGACTAGGTGACAATGAGCAGTTCTTC. The chain joins TRBV18 to TRBJ2-1, with D possibly being TRBD2 (6 bases). The CDR3 is made up of 16 amino acids. Germline assignment: CDR1 KGHSH and CDR2 LQKENI. The V end lost 0 bases, the J end lost 5 bases, and 14 bases lay between the germline ends.

V is TRBV3-1 (or the pseudogene TRBV3-2) and J is TRBJ1-1, with D possibly being TRBD1 (5 bases). Germline V gene data show CDR1 as LGHDT and CDR2 as YNNKEL (reference sequence). V lost 6 bases and J lost 4, with 18 bases in between. The CDR3 is 15 amino acids. CDR3 in DNA: TGTGCCAGCAGTCGGGGGACCGCGGGGGGCACTGAAGCTTTCTTT. As protein: CASSRGTAGGTEAFF.

V is TRBV2 and J is TRBJ1-5; D is unclear. CDR1 is SNHLY and CDR2 is FYNNEI in the germline V gene. The CDR3 consists of 15 residues. V was pared by 7 bases and J by 0 bases, with 13 bases between. CDR3 sequence (DNA): TGTGCCAGCAAACCCCAGGTGTATAGCAATCAGCCCCAGCATTTT. It is translated as CASKPQVYSNQPQHF.

Notes on this clone: Sequence at one end of the junction differs from germline and may be a read error. V usage is TRBV7-8 and J usage is TRBJ1-3; 8 bases fit TRBD1. The CDR3 is 14 residues long. Germline CDR1 SGHVS, CDR2 FQNEAQ. CDR3 amino acids: CASSSASSGQVQAF. Written as DNA, the CDR3 is TGTGCCAGCAGCTCCGCCTCCTCGGGACAGGTCCAAGCATTT.

This chain uses TRBV28 with TRBJ1-2; D perhaps matches TRBD1 (5 bases). This CDR3 is 13 amino acids long. Trimming cost V 5 bases and J 2 bases, with 9 bases left between them. Germline values: CDR1 MDHEN, CDR2 SYDVKM. This CDR3 reads CASSRQLNYGYTF. In DNA form, the CDR3 reads TGTGCCAGCAGTCGACAGCTGAACTATGGCTACACCTTC.

This chain joins TRBV11-2 and TRBJ2-1, with TRBD2 matching 9 bases. This CDR3 has 14 residues. The V gene end was trimmed by 4 bases and the J gene end by 6 bases; junction bases not matched to a gene: 4. The germline V gene has CDR1 SGHAT and CDR2 FQNNGV. The DNA of the CDR3 is TGTGCCAGCAGCTCTAGCGGGACTTTCAATGAGCAGTTCTTC. Translating gives CASSSSGTFNEQFF.

The gene calls are TRBV5-1 and TRBJ2-1; D possibly corresponds to TRBD1 (6 bases). V was pared by 4 bases and J by 7 bases, with 18 bases between. Germline V CDR1 and CDR2: SGHRS, YFSETQ. This CDR3 comprises 15 residues. The CDR3 loop is CASSRKPTDRNEQFF. Written as DNA, the CDR3 is TGCGCCAGCAGCCGGAAACCCACGGACAGAAATGAGCAGTTCTTC. The entire variable domain, with the rest obtained from reference TRBV5-1 and TRBJ2-1, is as follows: KAGVTQTPRYLIKTRGQQVTLSCSPISGHRSVSWYQQTPGQGLQFLFEYFSETQRNKGNFPGRFSGRQFSNSRSEMNVSTLELGDSALYLCASSRKPTDRNEQFFGPGTRLTVL.

V gene TRBV6-5 combines with J gene TRBJ1-6, with 9 bases aligning to TRBD1. V lost 4 bases to trimming and J lost 7 bases; unmatched junction nucleotides: 5. The CDR3 is made up of 15 amino acids. Germline V gene lookup returns CDR1 MNHEY and CDR2 SVGAGI. Written as DNA, the CDR3 is TGTGCCAGCAGTTCGTCGGGACAGGGAAATTCACCCCTCCACTTT. This codes for CASSSSGQGNSPLHF.

Note on this clone: One junction end disagrees with the germline gene, perhaps due to a read error. The gene calls are TRBV28 and TRBJ1-2; D may be TRBD1 (6 bases). Germline lookup yields CDR1 MDHEN and CDR2 SYDVKM. The CDR3 contains 12 residues. CDR3 amino acids: CASSLDSYSYTF. The CDR3, as DNA: TGTGCCAGCAGTCTGGACAGCTATAGCTACACCTTC.

This clone was counted only a few times. V is TRBV27 and J is TRBJ2-1, with TRBD1 matching over 7 bases. V lost 8 bases, J lost 8 bases, and 15 bases stayed unmatched. Per the germline V gene, CDR1 is MNHEY and CDR2 is SMNVEV (reference sequence). The CDR3 is made up of 15 amino acids. The DNA for the CDR3 is TGTGCCAGCCGAAGGGCCAGGGGGATATCGGATGAGCAGTTCTTC. Its translation: CASRRARGISDEQFF.

The rearrangement uses TRBV27 and TRBJ2-5, with 10 bases lining up with TRBD2. The junction had 9 bases not matched to a gene; V was cut back by 3 bases and J by 2 bases. The CDR3 is made up of 17 amino acids. Germline V CDR1 and CDR2: MNHEY, SMNVEV (reference sequence). The CDR3 spells CASSFQAGGLPQETQYF. In nucleotides, the CDR3 is TGTGCCAGCAGTTTCCAAGCGGGAGGGCTTCCTCAAGAGACCCAGTACTTC.

The chain uses TRBV27 and TRBJ2-7; perhaps TRBD2 as D (5 bases). The CDR3 has 15 residues. Trimming took off 3 bases at V and 3 bases at J, with 15 bases between the two ends. Germline V gene lookup returns CDR1 MNHEY and CDR2 SMNVEV (reference sequence). The CDR3 reads CASSLKLEGSYEQYF. The CDR3 DNA follows: TGTGCCAGCAGTTTGAAGTTGGAAGGGAGCTACGAGCAGTACTTC.

This clone was recorded a few times. This chain joins TRBV2 and TRBJ2-7; D might be TRBD1 (5 bases). Germline assignment: CDR1 SNHLY and CDR2 FYNNEI. The CDR3 consists of 13 residues. The V end was cut by 5 bases, the J end by 7 bases, with 15 bases between. The CDR3 coding sequence is TGTGCCAGCAGTAAGGACAATAAGTGGGAGCAGTACTTC. It codes for CASSKDNKWEQYF.